Listed below are T cell receptor beta chains from one sample, sequenced in a study of technical replicates of blood from a handful of donors. Sequenced by immunoSEQ multiplex PCR; TCRdb stores in-frame clones only, minus some. The table shows 81,000 or so clones, with around 96% occurring only once. Sequencing was performed on T cells isolated from PBMCs. These receptors originate from a human donor in good health. The CDR3 runs from the conserved cysteine through the conserved F or W. D genes are given only for firm matches. Clone sizes are given selectively: once, few, many, or a class where the clone is expanded.

>TRBD1|TRBJ2-7|TRBV6-5|NA|14
CASSRHRGTYEQYF
TGTGCCAGCAGCCGCCACAGGGGAACCTACGAGCAGTACTTC
>TRBD1|TRBJ2-1|TRBV10-2|NA|15
CASSGQGYSYNEQFF
TGCGCCAGCAGCGGACAGGGTTATTCTTACAATGAGCAGTTCTTC
>NA|TRBJ1-5|TRBV28|NA|16
CASRITGINSNQPQHF
TGTGCCAGCAGGATAACAGGGATAAATAGCAATCAGCCCCAGCATTTT
>NA|TRBJ1-2|TRBV30|NA|13
CAFLRRENYGYTF
TGTGCCTTCCTTAGGCGGGAGAACTATGGCTACACCTTC
>NA|TRBJ1-4|TRBV6-5|NA|14
CASKWRAGNEKLFF
TGTGCCAGCAAGTGGAGGGCGGGGAATGAAAAACTGTTTTTT
>NA|TRBJ2-3|TRBV19|NA|14
CASSPTDGTDTQYF
TGTGCCAGTAGCCCGACAGATGGCACAGATACGCAGTATTTT
>NA|TRBJ2-7|TRBV6-5|NA|14
CASSYKSLGYEQYF
TGTGCCAGCAGTTACAAGTCTCTCGGCTACGAGCAGTACTTC
>TRBD1|TRBJ1-1|TRBV11-2|NA|15
CASSATGTVNTEAFF
TGTGCCAGCAGCGCCACCGGGACAGTGAACACTGAAGCTTTCTTT
>TRBD1|TRBJ1-2|TRBV19|NA|13
CASLGGQGYGYTF
TGTGCCTCTTTAGGCGGACAGGGTTATGGCTACACCTTC
>TRBD2|TRBJ2-1|TRBV14|NA|16
CASSQFSGGSYNEQFF
TGTGCCAGCAGCCAATTTAGCGGGGGCTCCTACAATGAGCAGTTCTTC
>NA|TRBJ2-5|TRBV7-2|NA|15
CASSLRRGLQETQYF
TGTGCCAGCAGCTTACGGCGGGGACTCCAAGAGACCCAGTACTTC
>TRBD1|TRBJ1-5|TRBV5-1|NA|15
CASRFGTGDLEPQHF
TGCGCCAGCAGGTTCGGGACAGGGGACCTTGAGCCCCAGCATTTT
>TRBD1|TRBJ1-1|TRBV11-3|NA|12
CASSLAGGEAFF
TGTGCCAGCAGCTTGGCAGGGGGTGAAGCTTTCTTT
>NA|TRBJ1-1|TRBV5-6|few|15
CASSLVVRRGTEAFF
TGTGCCAGCAGCTTGGTCGTTAGGCGAGGCACTGAAGCTTTCTTT
>NA|TRBJ2-3|TRBV11-3|NA|15
CASSPQWTSTDTQYF
TGTGCCAGCAGCCCACAATGGACTAGCACAGATACGCAGTATTTT
>NA|TRBJ1-2|TRBV28|NA|14
CASRITVATRGYTF
TGTGCCAGCAGGATTACAGTGGCTACTAGGGGCTACACCTTC
>TRBD1|TRBJ2-7|TRBV27|NA|14
CASSLRDSINEQYF
TGTGCCAGCAGTTTACGGGACAGTATCAACGAGCAGTACTTC
>TRBD1|TRBJ2-3|TRBV15|NA|17
CATSRDYSTGGTDTQYF
TGTGCCACCAGCAGAGATTATTCGACAGGGGGGACAGATACGCAGTATTTT
>TRBD1|TRBJ1-1|TRBV7-8|once|16
CASRLDRGGGNTEAFF
TGTGCCAGCAGACTTGACAGGGGAGGGGGGAACACTGAAGCTTTCTTT
>NA|TRBJ2-3|TRBV7-9|once|15
CASSNTGTSTDTQYF
TGTGCCAGCAGTAACACCGGGACTAGCACAGATACGCAGTATTTT
>TRBD1|TRBJ1-4|TRBV6-5|NA|16
CASSFRPGQTNEKLFF
TGTGCCAGCAGTTTTCGGCCGGGACAGACTAATGAAAAACTGTTTTTT
>TRBD1|TRBJ2-7|TRBV2|NA|19
CASRDHLGLGGTGTYEQYF
TGTGCCAGCAGAGACCACCTTGGACTTGGTGGGACAGGAACCTACGAGCAGTACTTC
>NA|TRBJ1-1|TRBV2|NA|17
CASSEAPLSFPNTEAFF
TGTGCCAGCAGTGAAGCCCCCCTTAGTTTTCCGAACACTGAAGCTTTCTTT
>NA|TRBJ2-5|TRBV19|few|13
CASSIHSQETQYF
TGTGCCAGTAGTATCCACTCTCAAGAGACCCAGTACTTC
>NA|TRBJ2-7|TRBV13|NA|14
CASSRTGIGDEQYF
TGTGCCAGCAGCCGTACAGGGATTGGCGACGAGCAGTACTTC
>NA|TRBJ1-2|TRBV28|once|15
CASSLGKYAVYGYTF
TGTGCCAGCAGTTTAGGCAAATATGCAGTCTATGGCTACACCTTC
>TRBD2|TRBJ2-5|TRBV11-2|NA|17
CASSLGNGTRYTETQYF
TGTGCCAGCAGCTTAGGAAATGGGACTAGATATACGGAGACCCAGTACTTC
>NA|TRBJ1-1|TRBV29-1|NA|12
CSTPGHYTEAFF
TGCAGCACACCGGGACACTACACTGAAGCTTTCTTT
>NA|TRBJ2-5|TRBV18|NA|12
CASSLDEGAQYF
TGTGCCAGCTCACTCGACGAAGGGGCCCAGTACTTC
>NA|TRBJ1-1|TRBV18|once|15
CASSPRGQQNTEAFF
TGTGCCAGCTCACCAAGAGGACAGCAGAACACTGAAGCTTTCTTT
>NA|TRBJ1-1|TRBV5-6|NA|12
CASSFGRTEAFF
TGTGCCAGCAGCTTCGGTCGCACTGAAGCTTTCTTT
>NA|TRBJ1-2|TRBV29-1|NA|16
CSVEDGAGRLLNGYTF
TGCAGCGTTGAAGATGGGGCGGGACGACTGCTTAATGGCTACACCTTC
>TRBD1|TRBJ1-2|TRBV30|NA|15
CAWRDPDRETGGYTF
TGTGCCTGGAGGGACCCCGACAGGGAAACGGGTGGCTACACCTTC
>TRBD1|TRBJ1-2|TRBV6-4|NA|14
CASSQRGQGSGYTF
TGTGCCAGCAGCCAACGAGGACAGGGTTCTGGCTACACCTTC
>NA|TRBJ2-1|TRBV5-1|NA|15
CASSPDSPDYNEQFF
TGCGCCAGCAGCCCGGACAGCCCGGACTACAATGAGCAGTTCTTC
>TRBD2|TRBJ2-7|TRBV18|NA|16
CASSPLASGFSYEQYF
TGTGCCAGCTCACCATTGGCTAGCGGCTTCTCCTACGAGCAGTACTTC
>TRBD2|TRBJ2-7|TRBV29-1|NA|16
CSVEATWGGTAYEQYF
TGCAGCGTTGAAGCCACTTGGGGGGGAACGGCCTACGAGCAGTACTTC
>NA|TRBJ2-7|TRBV2|NA|12
CASSESGYEQYF
TGTGCCAGCAGTGAATCAGGGTACGAGCAGTACTTC
>TRBD2|TRBJ2-7|TRBV4-1|NA|18
CASSQETGGRTLPYEQYF
TGCGCCAGCAGCCAAGAAACGGGGGGGCGGACCCTCCCCTACGAGCAGTACTTC
>NA|TRBJ1-1|TRBV12-5|once|16
CASGWVVGAMNTEAFF
TGTGCTAGTGGTTGGGTGGTTGGGGCGATGAACACTGAAGCTTTCTTT
>NA|TRBJ1-3|TRBV18|NA|15
CASSPGGPSVNTIYF
TGTGCCAGCTCACCAGGAGGACCATCGGTAAACACCATATATTTT
>TRBD2|TRBJ2-3|TRBV30|NA|19
CAWSPAVELREDGTDTQYF
TGTGCCTGGAGCCCTGCTGTGGAGTTGCGGGAGGACGGCACAGATACGCAGTATTTT
>TRBD1|TRBJ1-5|TRBV27|NA|14
CASSHGTGYQPQHF
TGTGCCAGCAGTCACGGGACAGGGTATCAGCCCCAGCATTTT
>NA|TRBJ1-2|TRBV10-3|NA|17
CAISEPLGGAPSYGYTF
TGTGCCATCAGTGAGCCCCTTGGGGGGGCGCCCAGCTATGGCTACACCTTC
>TRBD1|TRBJ1-3|TRBV7-8|NA|16
CASSLRQGALGNTIYF
TGTGCCAGCAGCTTAAGACAGGGGGCATTAGGAAACACCATATATTTT
>NA|TRBJ1-5|TRBV6-1|NA|18
CASSELIDFRTANQPQHF
TGTGCCAGCAGTGAATTAATCGATTTTCGGACAGCAAATCAGCCCCAGCATTTT
>TRBD1|TRBJ1-1|TRBV7-3|once|16
CASSQLGQNLNTEAFF
TGTGCCAGCAGCCAATTGGGACAGAACTTGAACACTGAAGCTTTCTTT
>NA|TRBJ2-2|TRBV11-3|NA|11
CASSSAGELFF
TGTGCCAGCAGCTCAGCCGGGGAGCTGTTTTTT
>NA|TRBJ2-5|TRBV21-1|NA|13
CASSKGTKETQYF
TGTGCCAGCAGCAAAGGAACAAAAGAGACCCAGTACTTC
>NA|TRBJ2-6|TRBV6-6|NA|14
CASEAYSGANVLTF
TGTGCCAGTGAGGCGTACTCTGGGGCCAACGTCCTGACTTTC
>NA|TRBJ2-1|TRBV29-1|NA|13
CSVEGRRLNEQFF
TGCAGCGTTGAAGGGCGGCGTCTCAATGAGCAGTTCTTC
>TRBD2|TRBJ2-7|TRBV4-1|NA|15
CASSQMAGGPGEQYF
TGCGCCAGCAGCCAAATGGCGGGAGGGCCGGGCGAGCAGTACTTC
>TRBD1|TRBJ2-5|TRBV12-5|once|16
CASRVYRGSGQETQYF
TGTGCTAGTCGAGTCTACAGGGGATCGGGCCAAGAGACCCAGTACTTC
>TRBD1|TRBJ2-1|TRBV6-4|NA|17
CASSPNWGTGFFDEQFF
TGTGCCAGCAGTCCCAATTGGGGGACAGGGTTCTTCGATGAGCAGTTCTTC
>NA|TRBJ2-7|TRBV15|NA|17
CATSTDPERGTIEEQYF
TGTGCCACCAGCACCGACCCAGAGCGAGGGACAATAGAAGAGCAGTACTTC